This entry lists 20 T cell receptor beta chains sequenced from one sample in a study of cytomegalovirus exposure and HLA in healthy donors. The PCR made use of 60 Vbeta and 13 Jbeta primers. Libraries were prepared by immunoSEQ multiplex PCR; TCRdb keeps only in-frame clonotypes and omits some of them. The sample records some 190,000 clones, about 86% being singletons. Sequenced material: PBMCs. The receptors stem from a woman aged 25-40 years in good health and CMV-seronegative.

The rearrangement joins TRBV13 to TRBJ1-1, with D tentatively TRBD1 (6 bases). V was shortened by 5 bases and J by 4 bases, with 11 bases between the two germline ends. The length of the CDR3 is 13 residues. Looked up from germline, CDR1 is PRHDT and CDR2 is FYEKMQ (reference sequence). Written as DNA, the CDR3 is TGTGCCAGCAGCCCCAGGGGCGCCACTGAAGCTTTCTTT. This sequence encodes CASSPRGATEAFF.

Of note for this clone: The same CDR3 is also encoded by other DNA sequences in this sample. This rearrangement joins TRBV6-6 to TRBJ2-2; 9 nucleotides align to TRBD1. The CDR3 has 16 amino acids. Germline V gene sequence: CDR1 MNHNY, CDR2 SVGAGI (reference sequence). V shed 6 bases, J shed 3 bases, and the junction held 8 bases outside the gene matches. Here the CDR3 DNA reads TGTGCCAGCAGCAAGACCGGGACAGGGTACACCGGGGAGCTGTTTTTT. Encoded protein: CASSKTGTGYTGELFF.

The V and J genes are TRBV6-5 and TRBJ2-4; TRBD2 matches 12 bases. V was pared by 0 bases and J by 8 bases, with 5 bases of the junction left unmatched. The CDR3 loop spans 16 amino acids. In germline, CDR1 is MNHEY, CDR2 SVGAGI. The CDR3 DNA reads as TGTGCCAGCAGTTACTCGAGACTAGCGGGGGCGTACATTCAGTACTTC. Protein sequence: CASSYSRLAGAYIQYF.

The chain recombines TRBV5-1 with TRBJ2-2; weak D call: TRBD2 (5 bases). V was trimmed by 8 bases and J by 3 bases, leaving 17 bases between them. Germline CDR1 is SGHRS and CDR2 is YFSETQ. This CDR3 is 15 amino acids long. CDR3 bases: TGCGCCAGTTCGTACGAAGTTAGCGACACCGGGGAGCTGTTTTTT. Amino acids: CASSYEVSDTGELFF.

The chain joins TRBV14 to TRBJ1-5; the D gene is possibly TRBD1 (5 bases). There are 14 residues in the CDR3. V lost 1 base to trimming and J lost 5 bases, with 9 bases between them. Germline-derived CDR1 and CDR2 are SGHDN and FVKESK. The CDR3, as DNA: TGTGCCAGCAGCCAAGGGGGGGAGGATCAGCCCCAGCATTTT. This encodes CASSQGGEDQPQHF.

CDR3 loop: CASSSRTSGNGETQYF. CDR3 bases: TGTGCCAGCAGCTCGAGGACTAGCGGGAATGGAGAGACCCAGTACTTC. The V and J genes are TRBV7-8 and TRBJ2-5; 12 bases line up with TRBD2. Germline CDR1 and CDR2: SGHVS and FQNEAQ. CDR3 length: 16 amino acids. V lost 4 bases to trimming and J lost 4 bases; unmatched junction nucleotides: 7.

Here the CDR3 DNA reads TGTGCCAGCACCGGGACTAGCCCCTACAATGAGCAGTTCTTC. Its protein product is CASTGTSPYNEQFF. The genes are TRBV6-5 and TRBJ2-1, with TRBD2 matching over 9 bases. Germline assignment: CDR1 MNHEY and CDR2 SVGAGI. J lost 2 bases, V lost 7 bases, and 3 bases had no gene match. The CDR3 covers 14 residues.

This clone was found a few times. CDR3 region: CASSLGQVQLETQYF. The CDR3 DNA follows: TGTGCCAGCAGCTTGGGACAGGTACAATTGGAGACCCAGTACTTC. The chain joins TRBV5-6 to TRBJ2-5; perhaps TRBD1 as D (6 bases). Per the germline V gene, CDR1 is SGHDT and CDR2 is YYEEEE. CDR3 length: 15 amino acids. With 0 bases removed from V and 5 bases from J, the gap between germline ends came to 14 bases.

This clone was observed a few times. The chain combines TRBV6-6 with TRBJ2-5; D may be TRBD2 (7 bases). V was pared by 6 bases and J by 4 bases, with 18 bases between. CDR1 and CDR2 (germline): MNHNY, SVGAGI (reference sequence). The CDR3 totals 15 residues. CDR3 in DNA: TGTGCCAGCAGAGGGGGGGGGAGTTCGATAGAGACCCAGTACTTC. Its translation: CASRGGGSSIETQYF.

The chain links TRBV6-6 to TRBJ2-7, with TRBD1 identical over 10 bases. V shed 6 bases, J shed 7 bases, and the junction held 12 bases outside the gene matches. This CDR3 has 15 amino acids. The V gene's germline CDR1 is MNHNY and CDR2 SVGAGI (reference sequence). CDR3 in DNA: TGTGCCAGCAGAAACGGGGACAGGGGAACTAAAGAGCAGTACTTC. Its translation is CASRNGDRGTKEQYF.

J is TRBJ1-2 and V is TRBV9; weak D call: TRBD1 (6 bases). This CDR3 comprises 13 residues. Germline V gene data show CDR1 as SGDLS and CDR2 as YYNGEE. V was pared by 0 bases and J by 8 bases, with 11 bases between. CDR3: CASSVEGHAGYTF. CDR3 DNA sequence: TGTGCCAGCAGCGTAGAGGGACACGCCGGCTACACCTTC.

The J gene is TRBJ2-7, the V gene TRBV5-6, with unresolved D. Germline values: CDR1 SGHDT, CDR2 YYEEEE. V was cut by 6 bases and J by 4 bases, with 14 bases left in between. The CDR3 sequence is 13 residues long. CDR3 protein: CASTHLNGYEQYF. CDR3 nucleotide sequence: TGTGCCAGCACCCACTTAAACGGTTACGAGCAGTACTTC.

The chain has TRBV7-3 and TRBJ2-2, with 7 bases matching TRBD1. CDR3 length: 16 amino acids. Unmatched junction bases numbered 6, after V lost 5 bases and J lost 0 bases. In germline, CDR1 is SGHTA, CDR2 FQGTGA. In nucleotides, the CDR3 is TGTGCCAGCAGCGCACCGGGACAGTCGAACACCGGGGAGCTGTTTTTT. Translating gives CASSAPGQSNTGELFF.

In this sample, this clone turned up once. CDR3 residues: CASSPGTANTEAFF. The CDR3 region has the DNA TGTGCCAGCAGCCCGGGGACAGCAAACACTGAAGCTTTCTTT. The rearrangement uses TRBV7-2 and TRBJ1-1; TRBD1 matches 7 bases. This CDR3 is built from 14 residues. Germline-derived CDR1 and CDR2 are SGHTA and FQGNSA. V was pared by 5 bases and J by 2 bases, with 5 bases of the junction left unmatched.

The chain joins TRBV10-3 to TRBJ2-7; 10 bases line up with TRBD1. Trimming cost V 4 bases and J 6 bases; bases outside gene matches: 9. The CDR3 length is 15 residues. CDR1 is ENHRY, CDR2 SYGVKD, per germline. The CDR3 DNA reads TGTGCCATCAGTGGATCCCCGGGGGACAGGGGCGAGCAGTACTTC. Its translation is CAISGSPGDRGEQYF.

CDR3 nucleotides: TGTGCCAGCAGCTTAGTTGGCGGGGAAAAACTGTTTTTT. This sequence encodes CASSLVGGEKLFF. The chain combines TRBV7-8 with TRBJ1-4; D is undetermined. Trimming shortened V by 1 base and J by 8 bases, and 8 bases separated the two germline ends. This CDR3 is built from 13 residues. Looked up from germline, CDR1 is SGHVS and CDR2 is FQNEAQ. Complete variable domain (other parts from reference TRBV7-8 and TRBJ1-4): GAGVSQSPRYKVAKRGQDVALRCDPISGHVSLFWYQQALGQGPEFLTYFQNEAQLDKSGLPSDRFFAERPEGSVSTLKIQRTQQEDSAVYLCASSLVGGEKLFFGSGTQLSVL.

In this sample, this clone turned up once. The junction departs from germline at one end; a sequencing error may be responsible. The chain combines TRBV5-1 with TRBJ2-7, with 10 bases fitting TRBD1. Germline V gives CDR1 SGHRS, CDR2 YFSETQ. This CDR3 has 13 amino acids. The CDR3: CASSSLTGGEEYF. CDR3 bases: TGCGCCAGCAGCTCGTTGACAGGGGGCGAGGAGTACTTC. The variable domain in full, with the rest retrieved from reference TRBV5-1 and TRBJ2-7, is KAGVTQTPRYLIKTRGQQVTLSCSPISGHRSVSWYQQTPGQGLQFLFEYFSETQRNKGNFPGRFSGRQFSNSRSEMNVSTLELGDSALYLCASSSLTGGEEYFGPGTRLTVT.

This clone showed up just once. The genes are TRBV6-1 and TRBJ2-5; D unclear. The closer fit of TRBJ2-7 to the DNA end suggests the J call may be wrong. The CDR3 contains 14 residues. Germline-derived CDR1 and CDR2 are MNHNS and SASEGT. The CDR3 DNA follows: TGTGCCAGCAGTGAATTGGAGTTGGTGTTCGAGCAGTACTTC. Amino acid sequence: CASSELELVFEQYF.

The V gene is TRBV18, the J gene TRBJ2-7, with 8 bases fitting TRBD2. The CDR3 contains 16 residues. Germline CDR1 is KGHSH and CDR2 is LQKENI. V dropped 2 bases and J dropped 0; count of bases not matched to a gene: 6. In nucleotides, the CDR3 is TGTGCCAGCTCACCATTTCGGCGGGGGGTCTCCTACGAGCAGTACTTC. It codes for CASSPFRRGVSYEQYF.

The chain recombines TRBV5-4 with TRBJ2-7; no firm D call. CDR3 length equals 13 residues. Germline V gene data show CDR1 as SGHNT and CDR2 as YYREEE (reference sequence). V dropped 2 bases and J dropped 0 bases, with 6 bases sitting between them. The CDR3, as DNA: TGTGCCAGCAGCTTAGAGAGCTCCTACGAGCAGTACTTC. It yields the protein CASSLESSYEQYF.